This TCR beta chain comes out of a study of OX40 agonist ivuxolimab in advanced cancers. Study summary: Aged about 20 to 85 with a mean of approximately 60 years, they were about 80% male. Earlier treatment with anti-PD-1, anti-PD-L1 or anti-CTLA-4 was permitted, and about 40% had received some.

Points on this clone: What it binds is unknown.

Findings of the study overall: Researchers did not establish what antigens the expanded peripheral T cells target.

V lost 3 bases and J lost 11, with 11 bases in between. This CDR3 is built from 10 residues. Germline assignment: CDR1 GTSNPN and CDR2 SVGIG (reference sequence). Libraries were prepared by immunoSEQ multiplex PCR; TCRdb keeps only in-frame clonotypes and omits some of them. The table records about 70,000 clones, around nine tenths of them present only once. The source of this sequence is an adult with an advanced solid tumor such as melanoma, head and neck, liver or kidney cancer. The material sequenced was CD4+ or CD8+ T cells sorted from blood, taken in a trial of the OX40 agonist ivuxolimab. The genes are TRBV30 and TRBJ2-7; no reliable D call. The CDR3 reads CAWRSTKEYF. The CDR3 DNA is TGTGCCTGGAGGTCTACGAAGGAGTACTTC.